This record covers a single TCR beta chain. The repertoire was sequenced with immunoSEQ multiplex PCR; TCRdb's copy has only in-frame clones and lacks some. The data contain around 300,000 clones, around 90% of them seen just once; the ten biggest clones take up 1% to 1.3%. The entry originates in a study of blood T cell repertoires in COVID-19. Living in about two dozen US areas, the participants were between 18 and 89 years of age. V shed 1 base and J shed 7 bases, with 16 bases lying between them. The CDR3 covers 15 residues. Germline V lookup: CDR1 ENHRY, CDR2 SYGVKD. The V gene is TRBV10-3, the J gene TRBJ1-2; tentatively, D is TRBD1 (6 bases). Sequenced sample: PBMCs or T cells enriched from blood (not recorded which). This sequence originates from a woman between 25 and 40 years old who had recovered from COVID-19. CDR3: CAISEFSGDAGGYTF. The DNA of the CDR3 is TGTGCCATCAGTGAGTTTTCAGGGGATGCTGGTGGCTACACCTTC.